This T cell receptor (beta chain) was identified in a study of post-analysis software for immune sequencing data (dated by TCRdb to about 2015). Study-wide context: The recorded disease courses included relapsing-remitting, secondary progressive and progressive-relapsing multiple sclerosis, and some patients had no subtype annotation. Patient repertoires were compared against about twelve previously published healthy control repertoires from donors aged roughly 6 to 26 years. A subset of samples was prepared in parallel using single-end sample barcoding, then pooled and co-amplified after Illumina adapter ligation. What the work shows at the level of the full study, not this receptor alone: Patients showed significantly higher frequencies than controls for several TRBV segments, among them TRBV5-6, TRBV5-1 and TRBV20-1. Direct clustering with F measure revealed strong co-clustering of samples prepared in the same batch, which led to a batch-effect correction. Normalized Chao1 diversity was significantly lower in multiple sclerosis patients than controls, suggesting substantial peripheral T-cell clonal expansion. The control group was slightly older than the multiple sclerosis patient group.

To prepare the library, PCR was applied. TCRdb shows the sequencer as Illumina HiSeq 2500. Unique molecular identifiers were incorporated into TCR beta cDNA libraries to reduce PCR and sequencing biases. Every 1 to 10 million input T cells yielded approximately 500,000 cDNA molecules, meaning each molecule approximated one T cell. The patient libraries were prepared and sequenced with the same protocol used for the earlier healthy control dataset. Within a given batch, samples were prepared together, multiplexed and sequenced on the same HiSeq lane. Regarding the original processing steps: Raw barcoded reads were processed with MIGEC, discarding single-read molecular identifier groups before consensus assembly and CDR3 extraction. VDJtools was used for post-analysis of the clonotype tables, and diversity was normalized by down-sampling every dataset to the size of the smallest sample. To correct batch-related cross-sample contamination, repertoire overlap clustering matched CDR3 amino acid sequences but not nucleotide sequences. Using fastp at Q25 and MiXCR, TCRdb reprocessed the public reads and kept productive beta chains. Rows matching on CDR3 protein sequence are summarized as one entry with the most common DNA and genes. In this record, the V and J calls reflect TCRdb's handling and not the investigators' own analysis. The sample includes 450,000 or so distinct CDR3 sequences, with roughly 45% observed a single time. Over 10% of the sample goes to the ten largest clones.

To demonstrate the VDJtools post-analysis software, the study profiled TCR beta repertoires from the peripheral blood of around 13 young patients with multiple sclerosis. The multiple sclerosis patients were children and adolescents between roughly 6 and 17 years of age. On this clonotype itself: What antigen it recognizes has not been identified. Within one base of it there is no much larger clone, and no base qualities were kept.

Trimming costs V 6 bases and J 4 bases, and their ends lie 3 bases apart. CDR3 length: 11 amino acids, cysteine to phenylalanine. Only the CDR3 DNA stays, 33 bases, in frame from base 1. The sample comprised blood. This clonotype was obtained from a girl aged 5-17 years with multiple sclerosis. This chain joins TRBV12-3 or TRBV12-4 to TRBJ1-4; the D gene identity is not certain. CDR3 region: CASRNNEKLFF. The sequenced DNA: TGTGCCAGCAGAAATAATGAAAAACTGTTTTTT.